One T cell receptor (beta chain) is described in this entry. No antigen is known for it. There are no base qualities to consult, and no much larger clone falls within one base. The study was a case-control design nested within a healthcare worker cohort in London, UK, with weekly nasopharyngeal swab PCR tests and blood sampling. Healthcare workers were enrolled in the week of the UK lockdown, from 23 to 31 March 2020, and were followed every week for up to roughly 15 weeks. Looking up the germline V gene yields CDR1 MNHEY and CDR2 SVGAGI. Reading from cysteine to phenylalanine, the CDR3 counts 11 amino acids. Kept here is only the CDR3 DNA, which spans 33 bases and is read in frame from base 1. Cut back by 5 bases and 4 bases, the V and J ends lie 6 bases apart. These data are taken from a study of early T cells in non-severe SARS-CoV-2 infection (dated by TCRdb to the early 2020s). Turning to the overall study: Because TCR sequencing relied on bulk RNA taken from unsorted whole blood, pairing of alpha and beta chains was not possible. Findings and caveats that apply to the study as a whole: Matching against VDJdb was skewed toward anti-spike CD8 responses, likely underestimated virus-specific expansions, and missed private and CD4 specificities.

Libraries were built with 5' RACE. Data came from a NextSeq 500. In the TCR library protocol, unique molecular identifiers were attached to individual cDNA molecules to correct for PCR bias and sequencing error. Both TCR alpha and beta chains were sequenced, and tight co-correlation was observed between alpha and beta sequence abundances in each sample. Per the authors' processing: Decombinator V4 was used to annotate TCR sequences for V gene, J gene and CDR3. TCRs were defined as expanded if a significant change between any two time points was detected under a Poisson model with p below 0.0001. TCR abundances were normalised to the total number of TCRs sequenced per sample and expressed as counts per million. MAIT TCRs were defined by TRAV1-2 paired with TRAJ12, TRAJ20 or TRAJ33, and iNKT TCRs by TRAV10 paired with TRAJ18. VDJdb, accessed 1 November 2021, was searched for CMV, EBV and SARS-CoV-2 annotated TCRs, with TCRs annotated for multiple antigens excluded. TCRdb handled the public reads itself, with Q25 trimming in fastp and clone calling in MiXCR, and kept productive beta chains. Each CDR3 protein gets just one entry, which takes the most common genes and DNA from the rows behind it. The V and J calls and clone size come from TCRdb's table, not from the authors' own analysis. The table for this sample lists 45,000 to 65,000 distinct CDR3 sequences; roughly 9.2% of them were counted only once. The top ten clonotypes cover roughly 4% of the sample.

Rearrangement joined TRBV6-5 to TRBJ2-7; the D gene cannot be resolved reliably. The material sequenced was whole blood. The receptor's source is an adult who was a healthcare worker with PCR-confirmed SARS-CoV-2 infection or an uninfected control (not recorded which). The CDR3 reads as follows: CASSDTYEQYF. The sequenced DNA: TGTGCCAGCAGTGACACTTACGAGCAGTACTTC.